What follows are 15 T cell receptor beta chains derived from one specimen sequenced in a study of beta chain features in type 1 diabetes. Study-level points and caveats: Moderate but significant shortening of TCRB CDR3s was recorded in all four CD4+ subsets from Type 1 diabetes patients.

Every isolated RNA sample was fully reverse transcribed, so sequencing captured expressed TCRB transcripts. Using immunoSEQ multiplex PCR, the repertoire was profiled, and TCRdb retains in-frame clones only, with some absent. The data hold under 850,000 clones, with about an eighth observed a single time. Their antigen targets remain unknown. What was sequenced was naive CD4+ T cells from blood. All receptors come from a man between 18 and 35 years old with type 1 diabetes.

This clone appeared a few times. The V call is TRBV2, the J call TRBJ1-5, with D hard to call. Trimming pared 1 base from V and 5 bases from J, leaving 0 bases between. Germline CDR1 and CDR2: SNHLY and FYNNEI. This CDR3 region has 11 residues. The DNA of the CDR3 is TGTGCCAGCAGTGAAGATCAGCCCCAGCATTTT. Translating gives CASSEDQPQHF.

This clone was detected only once. This chain joins TRBV28 and TRBJ1-2; tentative D call: TRBD1 (6 bases). V was pared by 5 bases and J by 3 bases, with 10 bases between. CDR1 is MDHEN and CDR2 is SYDVKM in the germline V gene. The CDR3 has 13 residues. This CDR3 reads CASSRGTYYGYTF. DNA of the CDR3: TGTGCCAGCAGTCGAGGGACATACTATGGCTACACCTTC.

The V gene is TRBV29-1, the J gene TRBJ1-6, with TRBD1 matching over 9 bases. This CDR3 region has 13 residues. Per the germline V gene, CDR1 is SQVTM and CDR2 is ANQGSEA. The V gene end was trimmed by 6 bases and the J gene end by 6 bases; junction bases not matched to a gene: 3. In DNA, the CDR3 is TGCAGCGTGGGACAGGGCCCTAATTCACCCCTCCACTTT. The encoded protein is CSVGQGPNSPLHF.

This clone was counted only a few times. J is TRBJ2-6 and V is TRBV7-9; D perhaps matches TRBD2 (6 bases). The length of the CDR3 is 16 residues. The germline V gene has CDR1 SEHNR and CDR2 FQNEAQ (reference sequence). V lost 5 bases and J lost 1, with 12 bases in between. CDR3 protein: CASSLGAGSGANVLTF. Written as DNA, the CDR3 is TGTGCCAGCAGCCTGGGAGCGGGTTCTGGGGCCAACGTCCTGACTTTC.

V gene TRBV5-6 combines with J gene TRBJ1-1; TRBD1 agrees at 7 bases. CDR3 length: 14 amino acids. The V segment lost 4 bases and the J segment 3 bases; nucleotides outside the gene matches: 6. The germline CDR1 and CDR2 sequences are SGHDT and YYEEEE. CDR3 DNA sequence: TGTGCCAGCAGCGCCCGGACAGGCTACACTGAAGCTTTCTTT. It codes for CASSARTGYTEAFF.

This clone was observed a handful of times. Other DNA sequences within the sample encode an identical CDR3. V and J are TRBV18 and TRBJ2-5; unclear D gene. This CDR3 has 12 amino acids. Germline V gives CDR1 KGHSH, CDR2 LQKENI. V lost 0 bases and J 5 bases, leaving 4 bases between the germline ends. The CDR3 bases are TGTGCCAGCTCACCACCTTTGGAGACCCAGTACTTC. It specifies CASSPPLETQYF.

This clone was recorded a few times. Other DNA sequences from this sample encode an identical CDR3 as well. The rearrangement links TRBV7-9 to TRBJ2-2; 7 nucleotides match TRBD1. The CDR3 loop spans 15 amino acids. Germline V gene lookup returns CDR1 SEHNR and CDR2 FQNEAQ (reference sequence). V shed 1 base and J 1 base; nucleotides not matched to a gene: 0. CDR3 nucleotide sequence: TGTGCCAGCAGCTTAGGGGACAGGAACACCGGGGAGCTGTTTTTT. Translating gives CASSLGDRNTGELFF.

A few counts support this clone. The chain employs TRBV6-5 and TRBJ2-1; TRBD2 agrees at 12 bases. Trimming took 2 bases from V and 7 from J; bases not matched to a gene: 3. The CDR3 sequence is 15 residues long. Germline V gene data show CDR1 as MNHEY and CDR2 as SVGAGI. In DNA, the CDR3 is TGTGCCAGCAGTTACGGGCTAGCGGGGGGGAATGAGCAGTTCTTC. As protein: CASSYGLAGGNEQFF.

V usage is TRBV5-1 and J usage is TRBJ2-2, with TRBD1 identical over 7 bases. Germline V gene lookup returns CDR1 SGHRS and CDR2 YFSETQ. J gave up 0 bases and V 7 bases, and 6 bases lay outside the gene matches. The CDR3 is 15 amino acids. The CDR3 loop is CASSRDSSNTGELFF. The DNA of the CDR3 is TGCGCCAGCTCTCGGGACAGCTCGAACACCGGGGAGCTGTTTTTT.

The rearrangement joins TRBV10-3 to TRBJ1-5; 9 nucleotides agree with TRBD1. The CDR3 loop spans 16 amino acids. CDR1 and CDR2 from the germline V gene are ENHRY and SYGVKD. With 3 bases clipped from V and 2 bases from J, the junction kept 5 bases outside the gene matches. In DNA, the CDR3 is TGTGCCATCAGTGATATAAGGACAGGGGGCAATCAGCCCCAGCATTTT. This gives the protein CAISDIRTGGNQPQHF.

This clone has only a few counts. CDR3 region: CSVETRDSYEQYF. The CDR3 nucleotides are TGCAGCGTTGAAACCCGGGACAGCTACGAGCAGTACTTC. The genes are TRBV29-1 and TRBJ2-7; 7 positions match TRBD1. CDR3 size: 13 residues. V lost 2 bases to trimming and J lost 3 bases; unmatched junction nucleotides: 4. Germline CDR1 reads SQVTM; CDR2 reads ANQGSEA.

The rearrangement links TRBV18 to TRBJ1-1; tentatively, D is TRBD1 (5 bases). Germline assignment: CDR1 KGHSH and CDR2 LQKENI. The CDR3 sequence is 15 residues long. The germline V and J ends were trimmed by 6 bases and 3 bases, with 17 bases remaining between them. CDR3 DNA: TGTGCCAGCTCGCCCGACTGGGGCAGGGACACTGAAGCTTTCTTT. It is translated as CASSPDWGRDTEAFF.

The chain recombines TRBV7-2 with TRBJ1-2; TRBD1 agrees at 7 bases. The CDR3 runs 13 residues. V was clipped by 8 bases and J by 4 bases; unmatched bases: 7. Per the germline V gene, CDR1 is SGHTA and CDR2 is FQGNSA. The CDR3: CASASTGPYGYTF. CDR3 bases: TGTGCCAGCGCCTCGACAGGGCCCTATGGCTACACCTTC.

This clone was seen more than once but under ten times. The CDR3 DNA reads TGCAGCACCGACCTCAGACAGGGCGGAGAGACCCAGTACTTC. Its protein product is CSTDLRQGGETQYF. V and J are TRBV29-1 and TRBJ2-5; 7 bases line up with TRBD1. From germline, CDR1 is SQVTM and CDR2 ANQGSEA. V dropped 8 bases and J dropped 4; count of bases not matched to a gene: 13. The CDR3 totals 14 residues.

Turning to this clone: At the DNA level, this CDR3 is encoded by other sequences in the same sample as well. This chain uses TRBV18 with TRBJ2-7; TRBD1 matches at 10 bases. Germline CDR1 reads KGHSH; CDR2 reads LQKENI. Germline trimming cut 0 bases from V and 3 bases from J; bases unmatched to any gene: 2. This CDR3 has 15 residues. The CDR3 DNA reads as TGTGCCAGCTCACCACCGGGACAGGGGCTCTACGAGCAGTACTTC. The encoded protein is CASSPPGQGLYEQYF.